This TCR beta chain was retrieved from a study of yellow fever vaccine responses in identical twins. Germline-derived CDR1 and CDR2 are SGDLS and YYNGEE. This CDR3 contains 16 residues. V lost 4 bases and J lost 8, with 24 bases in between. Comment on this clonotype: Antigen unknown.

General study findings and limits: Twins reportedly showed a vaccine T cell response that seemed partly convergent and partly personalized.

TCRdb reanalysed the RT-PCR reads using MiXCR and keeps one entry per CDR3 protein. The sample carries about 19,000 distinct CDR3 sequences, 65% to 85% recorded once. The sequence derives from a woman in her late teens or twenties who received the yellow fever vaccine. The chain uses TRBV9 and TRBJ2-5; TRBD1 or TRBD2 may be the D gene (5 bases each). The sample here was T cells from blood (PBMCs), unsorted or a sorted subset (not recorded which), taken before or after yellow fever vaccination (not recorded which). The CDR3 DNA is TGTGCCAGCAGCCCCGGCTGGGGAGTCGGGTGGGACACCCAGTACTTC. Translation: CASSPGWGVGWDTQYF.